A single sample is the source of the 20 T cell receptor beta chains below, sequenced in a study of cytomegalovirus exposure and HLA in healthy donors. The PCR employed 60 Vbeta primers together with 13 Jbeta primers. TCRdb's copy holds only in-frame clones and misses some; the assay was immunoSEQ multiplex PCR. The listing contains 35,000 to 50,000 clones. Sequences were obtained from PBMCs. These receptors all come from a male donor in good health and CMV-seronegative.

The chain is built from TRBV5-6 and TRBJ1-2; a weak D match, TRBD1 (5 bases). This CDR3 is 14 amino acids long. V was cut by 1 base and J by 8 bases, with 15 bases left in between. The V gene's germline CDR1 is SGHDT and CDR2 YYEEEE. The chain's CDR3 is CASSLNRGGRGYTF. The CDR3 DNA sequence: TGTGCCAGCAGCTTGAATCGCGGGGGTCGAGGCTACACCTTC. Full variable domain (outside the CDR3, taken from reference TRBV5-6 and TRBJ1-2): DAGVTQSPTHLIKTRGQQVTLRCSPKSGHDTVSWYQQALGQGPQFIFQYYEEEERQRGNFPDRFSGHQFPNYSSELNVNALLLGDSALYLCASSLNRGGRGYTFGSGTRLTVV.

This chain joins TRBV6-1 and TRBJ2-7; 10 nucleotides align to TRBD1. Trimming removed 1 base from V and 5 bases from J; junction bases left unmatched: 5. The CDR3 length is 15 residues. CDR1 and CDR2 from the germline V gene are MNHNS and SASEGT. Here the CDR3 DNA reads TGTGCCAGCAGTGAAGAGTGGACAGGGGGGCACGAGCAGTACTTC. Translation gives CASSEEWTGGHEQYF.

The chain couples TRBV10-3 to TRBJ2-1; 7 bases map to TRBD2. The CDR3 is made up of 16 amino acids. The J segment lost 7 bases and the V segment lost 3 bases, leaving 12 bases of the junction unmatched. Germline loops: CDR1 ENHRY, CDR2 SYGVKD. In nucleotides, the CDR3 is TGTGCCATCAGTGATGCCGAGTGGGAGGGCGCGAATGAGCAGTTCTTC. It codes for CAISDAEWEGANEQFF.

The J gene is TRBJ2-3, the V gene TRBV11-2; 9 bases are shared with TRBD2. Germline V gene data show CDR1 as SGHAT and CDR2 as FQNNGV. The CDR3 loop spans 17 amino acids. Trimming cost V 2 bases and J 4 bases; bases outside gene matches: 10. The CDR3 loop reads CASSLWASGTSADTQYF. CDR3 nucleotide sequence: TGTGCCAGCAGCTTATGGGCTAGCGGGACCTCTGCAGATACGCAGTATTTT.

The chain joins TRBV7-8 to TRBJ2-1; the D gene is possibly TRBD1 (5 bases). Germline V lookup: CDR1 SGHVS, CDR2 FQNEAQ. CDR3 size: 15 residues. V shed 1 base and J shed 6 bases, with 13 bases lying between them. The CDR3 is CASSLEGRVSNEQFF. The DNA of the CDR3 is TGTGCCAGCAGCTTAGAAGGCAGGGTAAGCAATGAGCAGTTCTTC.

The V call is TRBV16, the J call TRBJ1-2; D is ambiguous. Germline loops: CDR1 KGHSY, CDR2 FQNENV. Trimming took 2 bases from V and 4 from J, leaving 17 bases between them. The CDR3 length is 16 residues. The CDR3 region has the DNA TGTGCCAGCAGCCAAAGGCCGACTGACTACATCTATGGCTACACCTTC. Translated: CASSQRPTDYIYGYTF.

The V call is TRBV28, the J call TRBJ1-2, with 8 bases fitting TRBD1. This CDR3 has 15 amino acids. The germline CDR1 and CDR2 sequences are MDHEN and SYDVKM. The V gene end was trimmed by 5 bases and the J gene end by 2 bases; junction bases not matched to a gene: 7. CDR3 protein: CASSPGTGANYGYTF. The CDR3 DNA reads TGTGCCAGCAGTCCAGGGACAGGAGCCAACTATGGCTACACCTTC.

V and J are TRBV19 and TRBJ1-1; 11 bases line up with TRBD1. The trim removed 6 bases at V and 3 bases at J, leaving 6 bases unmatched. Germline V gives CDR1 LNHDA, CDR2 SQIVND (reference sequence). This CDR3 contains 15 residues. DNA of the CDR3: TGTGCCAGTAGCGCGGGACAGGGGGGTCACACTGAAGCTTTCTTT. Its protein product is CASSAGQGGHTEAFF.

The chain couples TRBV18 to TRBJ2-1; 9 nucleotides agree with TRBD2. Trimming took 4 bases from V and 5 from J; bases not matched to a gene: 6. This CDR3 spans 15 amino acids. The V gene's germline CDR1 is KGHSH and CDR2 LQKENI. The CDR3 nucleotides read TGTGCCAGCTCACTTAATAGCGGGAGTAACAATGAGCAGTTCTTC. Encoded protein: CASSLNSGSNNEQFF.

The chain is built from TRBV5-5 and TRBJ1-2, with D perhaps TRBD1 (5 bases). Germline CDR1 SGHKS, CDR2 YYEKEE (reference sequence). Deletions cut 4 bases from V and 4 bases from J, with 14 bases between. The CDR3 is made up of 14 amino acids. The CDR3, as DNA: TGTGCCAGCAGCCAGGCCGTGACAGCCTATGGCTACACCTTC. Its protein is CASSQAVTAYGYTF.

This chain joins TRBV18 and TRBJ2-2; TRBD2 matches 14 bases. Germline values: CDR1 KGHSH, CDR2 LQKENI. This CDR3 is 16 amino acids long. The V and J ends lost 3 bases and 7 bases, in that order; junction bases with no gene match: 4. CDR3 amino acids: CASSPGLAGADGELFF. CDR3 nucleotides: TGTGCCAGCTCACCGGGACTAGCGGGAGCGGACGGGGAGCTGTTTTTT. Drawing the rest from reference TRBV18 and TRBJ2-2, the complete variable domain is NAGVMQNPRHLVRRRGQEARLRCSPMKGHSHVYWYRQLPEEGLKFMVYLQKENIIDESGMPKERFSAEFPKEGPSILRIQQVVRGDSAAYFCASSPGLAGADGELFFGEGSRLTVL.

The chain uses TRBV14 and TRBJ2-3; maybe TRBD2 (5 bases). The V end was cut by 0 bases, the J end by 10 bases, with 14 bases between. In germline, CDR1 is SGHDN, CDR2 FVKESK. There are 14 residues in the CDR3. The chain's CDR3 is CASSQDIRSGSQYF. In DNA form, the CDR3 reads TGTGCCAGCAGCCAAGATATCCGGAGCGGCTCGCAGTATTTT.

The rearrangement joins TRBV7-6 to TRBJ1-5, with 11 positions matching TRBD1. Germline V CDR1 and CDR2: SGHVS, FNYEAQ. This CDR3 spans 15 amino acids. Unmatched junction bases numbered 3, after V lost 4 bases and J lost 4 bases. The DNA of the CDR3 is TGTGCCAGCAGCTGGGGACAGGGGGTAAATCAGCCCCAGCATTTT. Translating it yields CASSWGQGVNQPQHF.

The genes are TRBV2 and TRBJ1-5; perhaps TRBD1 as D (5 bases). The V gene lost 3 bases and the J gene lost 4 bases, with 13 bases spanning the gap. The CDR3 contains 15 residues. CDR1 and CDR2 (germline): SNHLY, FYNNEI. The chain's CDR3 is CASSDRRGVNQPQHF. CDR3 DNA: TGTGCCAGCAGTGATCGGCGGGGCGTGAATCAGCCCCAGCATTTT. The full variable domain, with the rest looked up from reference TRBV2 and TRBJ1-5, is EPEVTQTPSHQVTQMGQEVILRCVPISNHLYFYWYRQILGQKVEFLVSFYNNEISEKSEIFDDQFSVERPDGSNFTLKIRSTKLEDSAMYFCASSDRRGVNQPQHFGDGTRLSIL.

About this clone itself: Its ends do not fully match the called genes, so a read error is possible. Other DNA sequences from this sample encode an identical CDR3 as well. The chain employs TRBV30 and TRBJ2-7; 13 bases map to TRBD2. CDR3 length: 15 amino acids. CDR1 and CDR2 from the germline V gene are GTSNPN and SVGIG (reference sequence). The CDR3 spells CAWSQLAGGRDEQYF. The CDR3 DNA reads TGCGCCTGGTCCCAACTAGCGGGAGGGCGCGACGAGCAGTACTTC.

This chain connects TRBV7-8 to TRBJ1-5; 10 nucleotides line up with TRBD1. This CDR3 contains 18 residues. The trim removed 5 bases at V and 2 bases at J, leaving 12 bases unmatched. CDR1 and CDR2 (germline): SGHVS, FQNEAQ. In nucleotides, the CDR3 is TGTGCCAGCAGCCCGGGACAGGGGTTTAGGGCTGGCAATCAGCCCCAGCATTTT. Its protein product is CASSPGQGFRAGNQPQHF. The complete variable domain, with remaining parts taken from reference TRBV7-8 and TRBJ1-5, reads GAGVSQSPRYKVAKRGQDVALRCDPISGHVSLFWYQQALGQGPEFLTYFQNEAQLDKSGLPSDRFFAERPEGSVSTLKIQRTQQEDSAVYLCASSPGQGFRAGNQPQHFGDGTRLSIL.

The chain employs TRBV28 and TRBJ2-5; tentatively, D is TRBD1 (6 bases). V dropped 2 bases and J dropped 5 bases, with 12 bases sitting between them. Germline V CDR1 and CDR2: MDHEN, SYDVKM. The CDR3 is 14 residues long. Here the CDR3 reads CASSLPRGWETQYF. CDR3 DNA sequence: TGTGCCAGCAGTTTACCCAGGGGTTGGGAGACCCAGTACTTC.

J is TRBJ2-2 and V is TRBV13; perhaps TRBD1 as D (5 bases). Germline V CDR1 and CDR2: PRHDT, FYEKMQ (reference sequence). V lost 6 bases and J lost 0, with 11 bases in between. The CDR3 is 15 residues long. CDR3 sequence reads: CASRVVGANTGELFF. In nucleotides, the CDR3 is TGTGCCAGCAGGGTGGTAGGGGCGAACACCGGGGAGCTGTTTTTT. The variable domain in full, completed from reference TRBV13 and TRBJ2-2, reads AAGVIQSPRHLIKEKRETATLKCYPIPRHDTVYWYQQGPGQDPQFLISFYEKMQSDKGSIPDRFSAQQFSDYHSELNMSSLELGDSALYFCASRVVGANTGELFFGEGSRLTVL.

V and J are TRBV5-6 and TRBJ1-3; D unclear. Trimming left V 4 bases short and J 2 bases short, with 10 bases between. The germline gives CDR1 SGHDT, CDR2 YYEEEE. This CDR3 has 14 residues. The CDR3 region is CASSPERAGNTIYF. For the CDR3, the DNA is TGTGCCAGCAGCCCCGAGAGGGCTGGAAACACCATATATTTT.

This sequence joins TRBV10-3 and TRBJ2-5, with D tentatively TRBD2 (6 bases). This CDR3 region has 12 residues. Germline CDR1 reads ENHRY; CDR2 reads SYGVKD. V was trimmed by 11 bases and J by 2 bases, leaving 12 bases between them. The CDR3 DNA sequence: TGTGCCTCGGCGGGAAGTCAAGAGACCCAGTACTTC. This encodes CASAGSQETQYF.